The clone carrying this T cell receptor (beta chain) was counted only a few times. As to time point: newly diagnosed GD, antithyroid drugs for less than 3 months. The TCR library used RNA extracted from PBMCs. Recruitment took place at an endocrinology department in Xi'an, China. Combining iRepertoire HTBI primers with Arm-PCR of CDR3 regions, the authors built TCR beta libraries. In the study's own analysis: Overall, samples carried some 67 TRBV and around 15 TRBJ segments. TCRdb itself ran the multiplex PCR reads through MiXCR, one entry per CDR3 protein. The V and J calls here are based on TCRdb, not the publication. The sample holds 350,000 to 550,000 distinct CDR3 sequences, roughly 15% seen once. The sample comes from a study of regulatory T cells in long-lasting Graves disease. The sample was also linked to a second study, of T cells in Graves' hyperthyroidism and ophthalmopathy.

This receptor was taken from a woman between 50 and 59 years old with Graves disease. Sample: peripheral blood mononuclear cells (PBMCs), taken at new diagnosis, from a patient treated with antithyroid drugs.

The CDR3 bases are TGCGCCAGCAGCCGATTGGGACTTGGGGTCTACGAGCAGTACTTC. Its protein product is CASSRLGLGVYEQYF. The gene calls are TRBV4-1 and TRBJ2-7; D possibly corresponds to TRBD2 (6 bases). The CDR3 covers 15 residues. Germline V lookup: CDR1 MGHRA, CDR2 YSYEKL. The germline V and J ends were trimmed by 4 bases and 3 bases, with 16 bases remaining between them.